This T cell receptor (beta chain) was recovered during a study of shared clonotypes between healthy human individuals (TCRdb year 2020). About the investigation overall: The cohort included three men and a couple of women between 18 and 49 years of age. Leukapheresis yielded between about 0.8 and 8.9 billion PBMCs per donor. Different laboratories and diverse techniques were used to prepare libraries and sequence TCR repertoires, to increase sequencing depth and limit assay-specific biases. For each donor, three plates each were used for CD4 naive and CD4 memory, two plates were used for CD8 naive, and one plate was used for CD8 memory. To estimate repertoire size and how much clonotypes are shared between individuals, the study performed deep sequencing of blood TCR repertoires from a handful of healthy adults. What the work shows at the level of the full study, not this receptor alone: Larger estimated clonotype richness was generally found for naive subsets than for memory subsets. Because the study included only a small number of donors, the genetic and exposure-history diversity represented was limited. Compared with non-shared clonotypes, clonotypes shared by all four sorted-subset donors had higher generation probabilities. Sharing across a few donors was observed for approximately 5% of naive CD4, over 3% of naive CD8, 2% to 2.5% of memory CD4, and around 0.44% of memory CD8 clonotypes. Even with the large sequencing depth, rarefaction of the sorted-subset datasets indicated that sequencing was incomplete. Sampling was restricted to blood, and TCR repertoires in tissues likely differ from the TCR repertoires found in blood. Pairwise subsampling indicated that sequencing depth was expected to affect the degree of clonotype sharing among donors.

Using the deep immunoSEQ assay, TCR CDR3 regions were amplified from genomic DNA by multiplex PCR. Genomic DNA extracted from each cell subset was distributed evenly over all wells of several immunoSEQ 96-well plates, and each plate served as one replicate. For sorted subsets, around 0.2 ug genomic DNA, equal to 30,000 to 35,000 T cell genomes, was loaded into each replicate PCR. Purified libraries were quantified with a Qubit 3.0 fluorometer, sized on a Bioanalyzer 2100, and re-quantified with the KAPA Library Quantification kit. Every immunoSEQ 96-well plate was sequenced on a dedicated single-read 150-cycle Illumina NextSeq 550 flow cell. The source study handled its data this way. Because the immunoSEQ output held only junctional sequences and lacked quality scores, the filtering could not match the filtering applied to full-length reads. Sequences were annotated with PyIR, a Python wrapper for IgBLAST v1.9, using IMGT germline references to assign V/J genes and CDR3. Reads were filtered out if the reads had weak V/J assignments (E-value above 1e-6), no CDR3, stop codons, out-of-frame junctions, or ambiguous translated residues. V3J clonotypes were defined by identical inferred V gene, J gene, and CDR3 amino acid sequence. Percentage overlap between repertoires was computed as shared unique clonotypes divided by the size of the smaller repertoire. RTK rarefaction, the Chao1 estimator, and Recon v2.1 estimates of unobserved clonotypes were used to assess repertoire richness. Generation probabilities for all TCRbeta clonotypes obtained by the gDNA method from a handful of donors were computed using OLGA. The immuneACCESS repertoire file appears here via TCRdb, limited to in-frame rearrangements. These files lack a portion of the clones; in checked studies, under half of the deficit traces to unresolved V genes, and the cause of the others is not known. V, J and clone size are those of that table, while D and trimming were read from the DNA. In all, the sample holds some 2.1 million clones, and 85% to 95% of those were seen once. Around 0.13% of the sample is in the top ten clones.

With regard to this clone: Its antigen remains unidentified. The input lacks base qualities; no much larger clone sits a single base away.

The donors were healthy, HIV-negative adults who had no recently reported acute infections or vaccinations. Every donor was a Caucasian adult residing in Nashville, Tennessee, USA. CD4+ T cells were enriched by magnetic negative selection; naive cells were then positively selected on CD45RA, and the negative fraction formed the memory subset. Blood was obtained by leukapheresis, after which PBMCs were separated by Ficoll-Histopaque density gradient centrifugation and cryopreserved in liquid nitrogen vapor phase. Analytical flow cytometry was used to check the purity and quantity of each magnetically sorted T cell population. Genomic DNA was isolated from every sorted fraction and measured by UV absorbance on a Nanodrop 2000c. The CDR3 holds 15 amino acids from the cysteine to the phenylalanine. Only the CDR3 DNA stays, 45 bases, in frame from base 1. CDR1 and CDR2 (LNHDA, SQIVND) derive from the germline V gene (reference sequence). After removal of 8 bases from V and 4 bases from J, the junction retains 6 bases not matched to a gene.

What was sequenced was naive CD4+ T cells sorted from blood. The cell subset or site label for this specimen denotes: CD45RA+ positively selected. The clonotype comes from a man aged 18 to 30 in good health. The chain is made from TRBV19 and TRBJ2-1, with 12 junctional bases fitting TRBD2. CDR3 loop: CASSLAGGEYNEQFF. The nucleotide sequence is given as TGTGCCAGTTCGCTAGCGGGAGGGGAGTACAATGAGCAGTTCTTC.